This T cell receptor beta chain was profiled in a study of T cells after yellow fever vaccination. Researchers made TCR cDNA using 5'RACE template switching, and this step added a universal primer site and UMIs. MiXCR, applied by TCRdb to the 5' RACE reads, yields one record per CDR3 protein. The table includes some 130,000 distinct CDR3 sequences, about 7% detected once. V lost 7 bases, J lost 3 bases, and 20 bases stayed unmatched. CDR1 and CDR2 from the germline V gene are SQVTM and ANQGSEA. This CDR3 is 18 amino acids long. Study outcomes and limitations: Clonotypes appearing in both CD4 and CD8 compartments existed, and their share was small.

Many counts were recorded for this clonotype. What it binds is not known. The sample was CD4+ T cells sorted from PBMCs, taken 10 days after the yellow fever booster vaccination. The chain couples TRBV29-1 to TRBJ2-7; 11 bases map to TRBD1. This sequence was found in a man between 25 and 39 years old who received the YFV17D yellow fever vaccine. The CDR3: CSAAGGTGGVSVGYEQYF. CDR3 in DNA: TGCAGCGCTGCGGGAGGGACAGGGGGTGTCTCGGTGGGCTACGAGCAGTACTTC.